The subject of this entry is one TCR beta chain. The antigen remains undetermined. The donors were members of the validation cohort comprising about 130 subjects, separate from the approximately 630-subject first cohort. Produced via immunoSEQ multiplex PCR; TCRdb's table is partial and in-frame only. The data hold fewer than 350,000 clones, with 85% to 90% observed a single time. The data were taken from a study of cytomegalovirus exposure and HLA in healthy donors. Points from the study as a whole: Cytomegalovirus association was assigned to 150 to 200 TCR beta chains.

Germline CDR1 SGHRS, CDR2 YFSETQ. After removal of 3 bases from V and 4 bases from J, the junction contained 11 bases not matched to a gene. The CDR3 covers 16 residues. Material: PBMCs. This clonotype originated in a woman between 18 and 29 years old in good health and CMV-seronegative. V is TRBV5-1 and J is TRBJ2-7; 9 bases line up with TRBD1. Here the CDR3 reads CASSSGGQGKGYEQYF. CDR3 coding DNA: TGCGCCAGCAGCTCTGGGGGACAGGGAAAAGGATACGAGCAGTACTTC.